This T cell receptor (beta chain) was observed in a study of read filtering for tumor transcriptome and immune sequencing. The overall study: Among patients, some 17 were male and around 14 female, aged roughly 45 to 85 (mean about 69). Transcriptome libraries were built from DNase-treated RNA. RNA-seq yielded only roughly 75 to 1,400 TCR reads, IR-seq about 3.5 to 11 million.

In its sample, this clonotype was seen many times. This library used approximately 390 ng RNA and molecular barcoded adaptors spanning alpha/delta and beta/gamma chains. TCRdb reprocessed the reads with MiXCR, giving one entry per CDR3 protein. Of some 140,000 distinct CDR3 sequences detected, roughly 13% appear once; the ten largest clones hold about 8.6%. The CDR3 length is 13 residues. V was pared by 3 bases and J by 6 bases, with 12 bases between. Germline CDR1 reads DFQATT; CDR2 reads SNEGSKA (reference sequence). Sampling of bone marrow took place during active disease in every patient. What was sequenced was a population of CD138-negative cells sorted from bone marrow. This clonotype was obtained from a donor at least 40 years old with multiple myeloma. The gene calls are TRBV20-1 and TRBJ2-1; D tentatively reads TRBD1 or TRBD2 (7 bases each). For the CDR3, the DNA is TGCAGTGCTAGCAGGGGGGGATTCAATGAGCAGTTCTTC. It specifies CSASRGGFNEQFF.